This T cell receptor (beta chain) was obtained from a study of T cells after yellow fever vaccination. Regarding the study as a whole: Post-booster samples contained most primary-vaccination clones (about 96% CD4, around 89% CD8).

V shed 0 bases, J shed 5 bases, and the junction held 9 bases outside the gene matches. Per the germline V gene, CDR1 is SEHNR and CDR2 is FQNEAQ (reference sequence). The CDR3 is 16 residues long. Each CDR3 protein is one row after TCRdb ran MiXCR on the 5' RACE reads. The sample has some 100,000 distinct CDR3 sequences; around 7.2% are singletons. At least ten counts were recorded for this clonotype. What it binds is unknown. The chain couples TRBV7-9 to TRBJ2-5; 7 positions match TRBD1. The sequence was obtained from a man aged 18 to 30 who received the YFV17D yellow fever vaccine. The sample here was CD4+ T cells sorted from PBMCs, taken about 41 days after the first yellow fever vaccination. CDR3 protein: CASSLASTGVGETQYF. The CDR3 DNA reads TGTGCCAGCAGCTTAGCGTCCACAGGGGTGGGGGAGACCCAGTACTTC.